This record concerns one T cell receptor (beta chain) sequence. Its cognate antigen has yet to be identified. The input lacks base qualities; no much larger clone sits a single base away. This entry is derived from a study of T cell changes during pregnancy in multiple sclerosis (dated by TCRdb to between 2018 and 2021). As for the study more broadly: Changes in the T cell repertoire over the course of pregnancy were examined in this study in women with multiple sclerosis.

The method was the immunoSEQ multiplex PCR assay. TCRdb mirrors the immuneACCESS table, restricted to in-frame sequences. Some clones are absent from its copies; in checked studies, under half trace to an unresolved V gene, and the reason for the others is unknown. The sample table holds around 60,000 clones, of which roughly 92% were seen once. In total, the top ten clones hold roughly 1.3% of the sample. Trimming takes 0 bases off V and 3 bases off J; junction bases not matched to a gene: 3. The germline V gene encodes CDR1 SGDLS and CDR2 YYNGEE. The CDR3 runs 15 amino acids, cysteine and phenylalanine included. CDR3 DNA is the only sequence kept; it has 45 bases, read in frame from the first base.

The chain employs TRBV9 and TRBJ2-1; 7 bases in between match TRBD2. The TCR was taken from a female donor with multiple sclerosis, enrolled in a pregnancy study. Sample: peripheral blood, taken in the second trimester of pregnancy. The sequenced DNA: TGTGCCAGCAGCGTAGATGGCGGGAGCTACAATGAGCAGTTCTTC. It is translated as CASSVDGGSYNEQFF.